These 23 T cell receptor beta chains share one sample of origin, sequenced in a study of T cell responses to AZD1222 COVID-19 vaccine. TCRdb's table, derived via immunoSEQ multiplex PCR, lists solely in-frame clones and lacks some. The repertoire has about 270,000 clones, approximately 94% of them found once; the top ten carry less than 0.6%. The sample was peripheral blood, taken 28 days after the second AZD1222 dose. The receptors were sampled from an adult who received the AZD1222 COVID-19 vaccine.

The chain has TRBV2 and TRBJ1-3; D not certain. Per the germline V gene, CDR1 is SNHLY and CDR2 is FYNNEI. V was cut by 4 bases and J by 0 bases, with 10 bases left in between. This CDR3 has 15 residues. CDR3 DNA sequence: TGTGCCAGCAGTGTTGGCCAAAACTCTGGAAACACCATATATTTT. As protein: CASSVGQNSGNTIYF.

This sequence joins TRBV15 and TRBJ1-4; the D gene is possibly TRBD1 (6 bases). Germline CDR1 reads LNHNV; CDR2 reads YYDKDF (reference sequence). This CDR3 spans 14 amino acids. Between the trimmed V and J ends, which lost 5 bases and 6 bases, there was a span of 13 bases. CDR3 loop: CATSPTGFDEKLFF. The CDR3 region has the DNA TGTGCCACCAGCCCCACAGGGTTTGATGAAAAACTGTTTTTT.

The chain employs TRBV5-8 and TRBJ1-6; D gene uncertain. Germline CDR1 and CDR2: SGHTS and YDEGEE. The CDR3 has 12 amino acids. V lost 4 bases, J lost 7 bases, and 6 bases lay in between. CDR3 region: CASSPENSPLHF. In DNA form, the CDR3 reads TGTGCCAGCAGCCCAGAGAATTCACCCCTCCACTTT.

The rearrangement uses TRBV5-1 and TRBJ2-1, with D unclear. Germline V gene data show CDR1 as SGHRS and CDR2 as YFSETQ. CDR3 length: 14 amino acids. V was pared by 3 bases and J by 6 bases, with 13 bases between. CDR3 in amino acids: CASSSRVQGNEQFF. The CDR3 coding sequence is TGCGCCAGCAGCTCCCGGGTCCAAGGCAATGAGCAGTTCTTC.

The V and J genes are TRBV10-3 and TRBJ2-1, with 10 bases that match TRBD2. CDR1 and CDR2 from the germline V gene are ENHRY and SYGVKD. The CDR3 runs 16 residues. The trim removed 4 bases at V and 10 bases at J, leaving 13 bases unmatched. Written as DNA, the CDR3 is TGTGCCATCAGTGCCCCCCTAGCGGGGGATTTAAGGGAGCAGTTCTTC. It yields the protein CAISAPLAGDLREQFF.

The V call is TRBV13, the J call TRBJ1-2; D may be TRBD1 (5 bases). The CDR3 is made up of 15 amino acids. From germline, CDR1 is PRHDT and CDR2 FYEKMQ (reference sequence). The V end was cut by 5 bases, the J end by 1 base, with 14 bases between. The CDR3 spells CASSHAGTVNYGYTF. CDR3 coding DNA: TGTGCCAGCAGCCACGCGGGGACCGTTAACTATGGCTACACCTTC. Based on the CDR3 plus reference TRBV13 and TRBJ1-2, the full variable domain is AAGVIQSPRHLIKEKRETATLKCYPIPRHDTVYWYQQGPGQDPQFLISFYEKMQSDKGSIPDRFSAQQFSDYHSELNMSSLELGDSALYFCASSHAGTVNYGYTFGSGTRLTVV.

In this sample, this clone turned up once. The chain combines TRBV6-5 with TRBJ1-5; 8 bases are a match to TRBD1. The junction had 9 bases not matched to a gene; V was cut back by 5 bases and J by 6 bases. The CDR3 is made up of 15 amino acids. Germline CDR1 reads MNHEY; CDR2 reads SVGAGI. Written as DNA, the CDR3 is TGTGCCAGCAGTCACCGGACAGGGAGGGGTCAGCCCCAGCATTTT. Translating gives CASSHRTGRGQPQHF.

The J gene is TRBJ2-7, the V gene TRBV24-1; unclear D gene. V gave up 3 bases and J gave up 5 bases, with 28 bases separating them. CDR1 is KGHDR and CDR2 is SFDVKD in the germline V gene. The CDR3 has 19 amino acids. The CDR3, as DNA: TGTGCCACCAGTGATCCGAGCCCAAGTCCCCCTCAAGGCTACGACGAGCAGTACTTC. Translation gives CATSDPSPSPPQGYDEQYF.

This clone was recorded once. The rearrangement uses TRBV6-2 or TRBV6-3 and TRBJ2-3, with 10 bases identical to TRBD2. V shed 4 bases, J shed 5 bases, and the junction held 9 bases outside the gene matches. Germline V gives CDR1 MNHEY, CDR2 SVGEGT. CDR3 size: 16 residues. The CDR3 DNA reads TGTGCCAGCAGTTCAGTAGCGGGAGGCGGGGAAGATACGCAGTATTTT. Amino acids: CASSSVAGGGEDTQYF.

This clone occurred once. This chain uses TRBV2 with TRBJ2-3; D gene uncertain. CDR1 SNHLY and CDR2 FYNNEI come from the germline V gene. The CDR3 consists of 10 residues. Trimming removed 6 bases at V and 3 bases at J, with 1 base between. CDR3 DNA sequence: TGTGCCAGCAGAACAGATACGCAGTATTTT. Residues: CASRTDTQYF.

This sequence joins TRBV19 and TRBJ2-3; 8 bases fit TRBD2. This CDR3 contains 20 residues. Germline V gives CDR1 LNHDA, CDR2 SQIVND (reference sequence). With 6 bases clipped from V and 0 bases from J, the junction kept 20 bases outside the gene matches. The CDR3 sequence is CASRAMAAVGLAQSTDTQYF. DNA of the CDR3: TGTGCCAGTAGAGCCATGGCGGCCGTCGGACTAGCCCAAAGCACAGATACGCAGTATTTT.

The genes are TRBV4-1 and TRBJ1-1; no firm D call. Trimming removed 1 base at V and 3 bases at J, with 12 bases between. Germline V CDR1 and CDR2: MGHRA, YSYEKL. The CDR3 consists of 15 residues. The CDR3 sequence: CASSQVRLKDTEAFF. Written as DNA, the CDR3 is TGCGCCAGCAGCCAAGTCCGGCTCAAGGACACTGAAGCTTTCTTT.

The chain joins TRBV4-1 to TRBJ2-7; TRBD1 matches at 7 bases. The CDR3 is made up of 15 amino acids. Trimming removed 4 bases from V and 6 bases from J; junction bases left unmatched: 12. Germline lookup yields CDR1 MGHRA and CDR2 YSYEKL. The CDR3 nucleotides read TGCGCCAGCAGCCCCTCCCCGGCCCGGGACAGCGAGCAGTACTTC. It codes for CASSPSPARDSEQYF.

This clone is a singleton in its sample. The chain couples TRBV25-1 to TRBJ1-3, with TRBD1 as a possible D gene (5 bases). Trimming cost V 1 base and J 1 base, with 8 bases left between them. Germline CDR1 is MGHDK and CDR2 is SYGVNS. This CDR3 spans 15 amino acids. DNA for the CDR3: TGTGCCAGCAGTGAATGGGGGACTTCTGGAAACACCATATATTTT. It encodes CASSEWGTSGNTIYF. The whole variable domain, filled in from reference TRBV25-1 and TRBJ1-3, reads EADIYQTPRYLVIGTGKKITLECSQTMGHDKMYWYQQDPGMELHLIHYSYGVNSTEKGDLSSESTVSRIRTEHFPLTLESARPSHTSQYLCASSEWGTSGNTIYFGEGSWLTVV.

The chain couples TRBV10-1 to TRBJ2-2, with a possible D match to TRBD2 (5 bases). The CDR3 spans 13 residues. V dropped 6 bases and J dropped 2 bases, with 7 bases sitting between them. Germline V gene lookup returns CDR1 WNHNN and CDR2 SYGVQD (reference sequence). The CDR3 DNA sequence: TGCGCCAGCAGGGCGGGCAACACCGGGGAGCTGTTTTTT. It yields the protein CASRAGNTGELFF.

This clone was seen a few times. This rearrangement joins TRBV6-5 to TRBJ1-4; unclear D gene. The CDR3 runs 14 residues. The V gene lost 4 bases and the J gene lost 4 bases, with 10 bases spanning the gap. The germline V gene has CDR1 MNHEY and CDR2 SVGAGI. CDR3 sequence: CASSSGRINEKLFF. In DNA form, the CDR3 reads TGTGCCAGCAGTTCCGGACGGATTAATGAAAAACTGTTTTTT.

This clone appeared a few times. The chain has TRBV29-1 and TRBJ2-1; 7 nucleotides match TRBD2. The germline gives CDR1 SQVTM, CDR2 ANQGSEA. V lost 6 bases to trimming and J lost 6 bases; unmatched junction nucleotides: 14. The CDR3 covers 15 residues. DNA of the CDR3: TGCAGCGTCCCCCACAGACTAGCCGGAAGCAATGAGCAGTTCTTC. Its translation: CSVPHRLAGSNEQFF.

The chain employs TRBV7-2 and TRBJ1-1; D is unclear. V shed 3 bases and J shed 1 base, with 9 bases lying between them. From germline, CDR1 is SGHTA and CDR2 FQGNSA. The CDR3 length is 14 residues. The DNA of the CDR3 is TGTGCCAGCAGCTTCTCCTCCGGGAACACTGAAGCTTTCTTT. Translating gives CASSFSSGNTEAFF.

This clone has only one observation. This chain joins TRBV7-8 and TRBJ2-5, with 8 bases aligning to TRBD2. Germline CDR1 SGHVS, CDR2 FQNEAQ. The CDR3 has 12 amino acids. V was pared by 5 bases and J by 5 bases, with 1 base of the junction left unmatched. In DNA form, the CDR3 reads TGTGCCAGCAGCCGGGGGGGGGAGACCCAGTACTTC. Protein: CASSRGGETQYF.

The chain recombines TRBV24-1 with TRBJ1-3, with a possible D match to TRBD1 (6 bases). From germline, CDR1 is KGHDR and CDR2 SFDVKD. The CDR3 has 14 residues. V lost 7 bases and J lost 1, with 10 bases in between. The CDR3 sequence: CATRLGGSGNTIYF. The CDR3 DNA is TGTGCCACCAGGTTAGGGGGATCTGGAAACACCATATATTTT.

This chain connects TRBV2 to TRBJ1-5; D might be TRBD1 (6 bases). With 4 bases removed from V and 1 base from J, the gap between germline ends came to 11 bases. Germline V CDR1 and CDR2: SNHLY, FYNNEI. The CDR3 is made up of 15 amino acids. The CDR3 sequence: CASSADSLSNQPQHF. The CDR3 DNA follows: TGTGCCAGCAGTGCGGACAGTTTGAGCAATCAGCCCCAGCATTTT.

The chain joins TRBV7-2 to TRBJ2-7; 7 bases map to TRBD2. From germline, CDR1 is SGHTA and CDR2 FQGNSA. After removal of 4 bases from V and 6 bases from J, the junction contained 9 bases not matched to a gene. The CDR3 extends over 14 amino acids. The CDR3 loop is CASSSSGLGFEQYF. Here the CDR3 DNA reads TGTGCCAGCAGCTCTAGCGGCCTGGGCTTCGAGCAGTACTTC.

This clone has only one observation. The rearrangement joins TRBV10-3 to TRBJ1-5; D is unclear. The CDR3 covers 14 residues. Between the trimmed V and J ends, which lost 5 bases and 3 bases, there was a span of 11 bases. Germline CDR1 and CDR2: ENHRY and SYGVKD. Here the CDR3 reads CAISREMVNQPQHF. CDR3 sequence (DNA): TGTGCCATCAGTCGGGAGATGGTCAATCAGCCCCAGCATTTT.